The rows below give T cell receptor beta chains drawn from one sample of a study of blood T cell repertoires in COVID-19. Assay: immunoSEQ multiplex PCR; the TCRdb copy retains only in-frame clones and omits some. The sample comprises roughly 40,000 clones, around nine tenths of which are singletons, and 5% to 7% rests with the top ten. The sample taken for sequencing was peripheral blood. The receptors come from a human donor in a cohort sampled during active COVID-19. Each CDR3 is given with its conserved first and last residue. D genes are given only for firm matches. The size field is filled for only some rows; it gives once, few, many or a size class.

clone_size: few; d_call: -; j_call: TRBJ2-7; v_call: TRBV6-1; cdr3_nt: TGTGCCAGCAGTGAAGCGAGAGGACTGTCGGTCTACGAGCAGTACTTC; cdr3_aa: CASSEARGLSVYEQYF
clone_size: -; d_call: TRBD1; j_call: TRBJ1-1; v_call: TRBV2; cdr3_nt: TGTGCCAGCCTCAAGGGACAGGGAGGTGGAGCTTTCTTT; cdr3_aa: CASLKGQGGGAFF
clone_size: -; d_call: TRBD2; j_call: TRBJ2-3; v_call: TRBV2; cdr3_nt: TGTGCCAGCAGAGAAGGGACTAGTAGGTTAGATACGCAGTATTTT; cdr3_aa: CASREGTSRLDTQYF
clone_size: -; d_call: -; j_call: TRBJ2-7; v_call: TRBV7-6; cdr3_nt: TGTGCCAGCAGCTTAGAGCTAGCCTACGAGCAGTACTTC; cdr3_aa: CASSLELAYEQYF
clone_size: -; d_call: TRBD2; j_call: TRBJ2-5; v_call: TRBV27; cdr3_nt: TGTGCCAGCAGTTTATTACGCGGGACTAGCGGGAGAGAGACCCAGTACTTC; cdr3_aa: CASSLLRGTSGRETQYF
clone_size: -; d_call: TRBD2; j_call: TRBJ2-1; v_call: TRBV9; cdr3_nt: TGTGCCAGCAGCAAGCCCAACCTAGCGGGAGTCTACAATGAGCAGTTCTTC; cdr3_aa: CASSKPNLAGVYNEQFF
clone_size: -; d_call: -; j_call: TRBJ2-3; v_call: TRBV4-3; cdr3_nt: TGCGCCAGCAGCCAAGATCGCGGATCGCAGGGGTATTTT; cdr3_aa: CASSQDRGSQGYF
clone_size: -; d_call: TRBD2; j_call: TRBJ2-1; v_call: TRBV6-4; cdr3_nt: TGTGCCAGCAGCGCAAGCGGGAGCAATAACAATGAGCAGTTCTTC; cdr3_aa: CASSASGSNNNEQFF
clone_size: -; d_call: -; j_call: TRBJ2-7; v_call: TRBV6-2/TRBV6-3; cdr3_nt: TGTGCCAGCAGTTTCGCGTACGAGCAGTACTTC; cdr3_aa: CASSFAYEQYF
clone_size: once; d_call: -; j_call: TRBJ1-6; v_call: TRBV11-2; cdr3_nt: TGTGCCAGCAGCTTAGATGGGCAGTTGTCCCCATATAATTCACCCCTCCACTTT; cdr3_aa: CASSLDGQLSPYNSPLHF
clone_size: -; d_call: TRBD1; j_call: TRBJ1-4; v_call: TRBV18; cdr3_nt: TGTGCCAGCTCACCACCAGGACAGGGCGCAACTAATGAAAAACTGTTTTTT; cdr3_aa: CASSPPGQGATNEKLFF
clone_size: -; d_call: -; j_call: TRBJ2-7; v_call: TRBV4-2; cdr3_nt: TGTGCCAGCAGTCCATCCGGGACTGGAGCCTACGAGCAGTACTTC; cdr3_aa: CASSPSGTGAYEQYF
clone_size: -; d_call: -; j_call: TRBJ2-3; v_call: TRBV5-1; cdr3_nt: TGCGCCAGCAGAAAAAGGGACTTGGAGATAAGCACAGATACGCAGTATTTT; cdr3_aa: CASRKRDLEISTDTQYF
clone_size: -; d_call: -; j_call: TRBJ1-2; v_call: TRBV4-3; cdr3_nt: TGCGCCAGCAGCCAAGATCGGCAGGGCGGAATCTATGGCTACACCTTC; cdr3_aa: CASSQDRQGGIYGYTF
clone_size: -; d_call: TRBD1; j_call: TRBJ1-5; v_call: TRBV3-1/TRBV3-2; cdr3_nt: TGTGCCAGCAGCAGACAGGGGATAGGGCAGCCCCAGCATTTT; cdr3_aa: CASSRQGIGQPQHF
clone_size: -; d_call: -; j_call: TRBJ2-3; v_call: TRBV25-1; cdr3_nt: TGTGCCAGCAGCCCCGGCCTCGGGCCCGCGGGAAGAACGCAGTATTTT; cdr3_aa: CASSPGLGPAGRTQYF
clone_size: -; d_call: TRBD2; j_call: TRBJ2-6; v_call: TRBV29-1; cdr3_nt: TGCAGCGCAGTAGCGGGGAGCTCTGGGGCCAACGTCCTGACTTTC; cdr3_aa: CSAVAGSSGANVLTF
clone_size: -; d_call: -; j_call: TRBJ2-3; v_call: TRBV9; cdr3_nt: TGTGCCAGCAGCCCAGGCAGGGATACGCAGTATTTT; cdr3_aa: CASSPGRDTQYF
clone_size: -; d_call: TRBD1; j_call: TRBJ2-7; v_call: TRBV30; cdr3_nt: TGTGCCTGGAGTGGATTGTCAGGGGGCTCTGTGGACTTTGAGCAGTACTTC; cdr3_aa: CAWSGLSGGSVDFEQYF
clone_size: -; d_call: -; j_call: TRBJ2-3; v_call: TRBV5-1; cdr3_nt: TGCGCCAGCAGCTTGGGACAAAACACAGATACGCAGTATTTT; cdr3_aa: CASSLGQNTDTQYF
clone_size: once; d_call: TRBD2; j_call: TRBJ2-1; v_call: TRBV7-8; cdr3_nt: TGTGCCAGCAGCTTGTCCGGGACTAGCCCGGGAGAGCAGTTCTTC; cdr3_aa: CASSLSGTSPGEQFF
clone_size: -; d_call: -; j_call: TRBJ1-4; v_call: TRBV5-1; cdr3_nt: TGCGCCAGCAGCTTGTTACCAGGGGAGAACGAAAAACTGTTTTTT; cdr3_aa: CASSLLPGENEKLFF
clone_size: -; d_call: TRBD1; j_call: TRBJ2-7; v_call: TRBV6-5; cdr3_nt: TGTGCCAGCAGGGACAGGGGGTGGAGTGAGCAGTACTTC; cdr3_aa: CASRDRGWSEQYF
clone_size: -; d_call: -; j_call: TRBJ2-3; v_call: TRBV4-3; cdr3_nt: TGCGCCAGCAGCCAAGTGCATCTCCGGGGAGCAGATACGCAGTATTTT; cdr3_aa: CASSQVHLRGADTQYF
clone_size: -; d_call: -; j_call: TRBJ2-1; v_call: TRBV5-6; cdr3_nt: TGTGCCAGCAGCCTACGCCCGAGGGATTTGTTTGGCAATGAGCAGTTCTTC; cdr3_aa: CASSLRPRDLFGNEQFF
clone_size: -; d_call: TRBD2; j_call: TRBJ2-2; v_call: TRBV11-3; cdr3_nt: TGTGCCAGCAGCTCCCTGACTAGCGGGGGTTCCGGGGAGCTGTTTTTT; cdr3_aa: CASSSLTSGGSGELFF
clone_size: -; d_call: -; j_call: TRBJ1-2; v_call: TRBV7-2; cdr3_nt: TGTGCCAGCAACACGCCTGACCACAGGGATGGCTACACCTTC; cdr3_aa: CASNTPDHRDGYTF
clone_size: -; d_call: TRBD2; j_call: TRBJ2-7; v_call: TRBV11-1; cdr3_nt: TGTGCCAGCAGCTCGGGACTAGCGGGATCGTACGAGCAGTACTTC; cdr3_aa: CASSSGLAGSYEQYF
clone_size: -; d_call: TRBD2; j_call: TRBJ2-3; v_call: TRBV10-2; cdr3_nt: TGCGCCAGCAGTGTGGAGCGGGGGCCCTTCACAGATACGCAGTATTTT; cdr3_aa: CASSVERGPFTDTQYF
clone_size: -; d_call: -; j_call: TRBJ2-3; v_call: TRBV18; cdr3_nt: TGTGCCAGCTCACCGACTCAGGATACGCAGTATTTT; cdr3_aa: CASSPTQDTQYF
clone_size: -; d_call: TRBD1; j_call: TRBJ1-1; v_call: TRBV19; cdr3_nt: TGTGCCAGTACCCTCGGACAGGGTATCACTGAAGCTTTCTTT; cdr3_aa: CASTLGQGITEAFF
clone_size: once; d_call: -; j_call: TRBJ1-4; v_call: TRBV15; cdr3_nt: TGTGCCACCAGCAAAGACAGTAATGAAAAACTGTTTTTT; cdr3_aa: CATSKDSNEKLFF
clone_size: -; d_call: TRBD1; j_call: TRBJ2-1; v_call: TRBV19; cdr3_nt: TGTGCCAGTAGTACTAAACAGGGGGCAGGCAATGAGCAGTTCTTC; cdr3_aa: CASSTKQGAGNEQFF
clone_size: -; d_call: TRBD1; j_call: TRBJ1-1; v_call: TRBV2; cdr3_nt: TGTGCCAGCAGTGGACAGGGTGGAGGGGGCCTGAACACTGAAGCTTTCTTT; cdr3_aa: CASSGQGGGGLNTEAFF
clone_size: -; d_call: TRBD1; j_call: TRBJ2-2; v_call: TRBV24-1; cdr3_nt: TGTGCCACCAGTGACACGGGACAGGGGCTCACCGGGGAGCTGTTTTTT; cdr3_aa: CATSDTGQGLTGELFF
clone_size: -; d_call: TRBD2; j_call: TRBJ2-5; v_call: TRBV6-1; cdr3_nt: TGTGCCAGCAGTGAACTGGGGGGGCAAGAGACCCAGTACTTC; cdr3_aa: CASSELGGQETQYF
clone_size: -; d_call: TRBD2; j_call: TRBJ2-7; v_call: TRBV9; cdr3_nt: TGTGCCAGCAGCGCACTAGCGGGAGTCTACGAGCAGTACTTC; cdr3_aa: CASSALAGVYEQYF
clone_size: -; d_call: -; j_call: TRBJ2-7; v_call: TRBV19; cdr3_nt: TGTGCCAGTAGTAGGAACAGGGAGACGGGCGAGCAGTACTTC; cdr3_aa: CASSRNRETGEQYF
clone_size: -; d_call: -; j_call: TRBJ2-3; v_call: TRBV5-4; cdr3_nt: TGTGCCAGCAGCTCTCAGCGGGTTAGGGATACGCAGTATTTT; cdr3_aa: CASSSQRVRDTQYF
clone_size: -; d_call: -; j_call: TRBJ1-2; v_call: TRBV3-1/TRBV3-2; cdr3_nt: TGTGCCAGCAGCCAAGTATTTAGCCCTGACTATGGCTACACCTTC; cdr3_aa: CASSQVFSPDYGYTF